The sequence of this TCR beta chain was determined in a study of blood T cell repertoires in COVID-19. As for the study in general: Samples of COVID-19 (acute and convalescent) were obtained from the United States, Italy and Spain. Sources were T cells, B-cell-depleted T cells, or PBMCs; the material itself was cDNA or gDNA.

The CDR3 loop spans 15 amino acids. The germline CDR1 and CDR2 sequences are MNHNS and SASEGT. V gave up 2 bases and J gave up 3 bases, with 13 bases separating them. In the original processing: Amplification of reference gene primers was used by the study to estimate nucleated cell counts. Clones were read by immunoSEQ multiplex PCR, and TCRdb kept only the in-frame ones, dropping some. The V and J calls and clone size were taken over from that table, and D and trimming were inferred from the DNA. The sample carries roughly 380,000 clones, 85% recorded once. This sequence joins TRBV6-1 and TRBJ2-5, with D unresolved. The sample taken for sequencing was peripheral blood. The TCR comes from a woman under 30 with acute or convalescent COVID-19. The CDR3, as DNA: TGTGCCAGCAGTGAATTCGTGGAGCCTAAAGAGACCCAGTACTTC. Translation: CASSEFVEPKETQYF.